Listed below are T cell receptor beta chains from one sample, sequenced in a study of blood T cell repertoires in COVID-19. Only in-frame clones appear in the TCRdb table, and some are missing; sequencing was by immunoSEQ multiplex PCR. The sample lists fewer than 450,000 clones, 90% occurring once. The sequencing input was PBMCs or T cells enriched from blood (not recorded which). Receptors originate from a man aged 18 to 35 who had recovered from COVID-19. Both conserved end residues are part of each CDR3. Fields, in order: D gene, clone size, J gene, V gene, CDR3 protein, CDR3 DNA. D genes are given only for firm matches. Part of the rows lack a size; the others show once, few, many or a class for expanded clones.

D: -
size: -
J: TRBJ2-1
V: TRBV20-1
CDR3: CSASGFSSYNEQFF
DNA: TGCAGTGCTAGTGGGTTTAGCTCCTACAATGAGCAGTTCTTC

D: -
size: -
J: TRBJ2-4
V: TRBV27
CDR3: CASSLRGMAKNIQYF
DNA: TGTGCCAGCAGTTTAAGGGGAATGGCCAAAAACATTCAGTACTTC

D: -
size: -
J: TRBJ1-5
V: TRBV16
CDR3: CASSQYIAYSNQPQHF
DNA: TGTGCCAGCAGCCAATATATCGCCTATAGCAATCAGCCCCAGCATTTT

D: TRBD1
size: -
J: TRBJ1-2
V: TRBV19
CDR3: CASSRSGQGNYGYTF
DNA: TGTGCCAGTAGTAGATCGGGACAGGGAAACTATGGCTACACCTTC

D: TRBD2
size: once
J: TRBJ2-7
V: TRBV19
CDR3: CASSIGRGAVYEQYF
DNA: TGTGCCAGTAGTATCGGGCGGGGGGCCGTCTACGAGCAGTACTTC

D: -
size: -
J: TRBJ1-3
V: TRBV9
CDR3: CASSVAGSTGNTIYF
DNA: TGTGCCAGCAGCGTAGCGGGGAGTACTGGAAACACCATATATTTT

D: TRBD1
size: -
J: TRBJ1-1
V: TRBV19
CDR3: CASSKRQGGLENTEAFF
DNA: TGTGCCAGTAGTAAAAGACAGGGCGGGTTGGAGAACACTGAAGCTTTCTTT

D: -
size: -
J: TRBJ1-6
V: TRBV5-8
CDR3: CASSLTQQSNSPLHF
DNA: TGTGCCAGCAGCTTGACACAGCAAAGTAATTCACCCCTCCACTTT

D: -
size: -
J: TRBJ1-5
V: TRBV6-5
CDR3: CASSSRLNNQPQHF
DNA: TGTGCCAGCAGTTCCAGGCTGAACAATCAGCCCCAGCATTTT

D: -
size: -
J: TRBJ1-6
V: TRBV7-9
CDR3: CASSLGHGGSYNSPLHF
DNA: TGTGCCAGCAGCTTAGGACACGGGGGCTCCTATAATTCACCCCTCCACTTT

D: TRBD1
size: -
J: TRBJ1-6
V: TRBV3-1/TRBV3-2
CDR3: CASSPQGANPNSPLHF
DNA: TGTGCCAGCAGCCCCCAGGGGGCAAATCCGAATTCACCCCTCCACTTT

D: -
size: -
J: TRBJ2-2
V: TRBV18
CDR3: CASSPPWGVRTGELFF
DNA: TGTGCCAGCTCACCACCGTGGGGCGTCCGGACCGGGGAGCTGTTTTTT

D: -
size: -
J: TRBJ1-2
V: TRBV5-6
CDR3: CASSLLTTPNYGYTF
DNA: TGTGCCAGCAGCTTGCTGACTACTCCTAACTATGGCTACACCTTC

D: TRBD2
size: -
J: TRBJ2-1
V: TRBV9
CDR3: CASSPTGTSVNWQFF
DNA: TGTGCCAGCAGCCCAACCGGGACTAGCGTAAATTGGCAGTTCTTC

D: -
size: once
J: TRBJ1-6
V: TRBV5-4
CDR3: CATQRTVTNSPLHF
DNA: TGTGCCACCCAAAGGACAGTGACCAATTCACCCCTCCACTTT

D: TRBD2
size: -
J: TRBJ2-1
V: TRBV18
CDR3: CASSLAGAGLNEQFF
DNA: TGTGCCAGCTCACTAGCGGGAGCGGGGTTAAATGAGCAGTTCTTC

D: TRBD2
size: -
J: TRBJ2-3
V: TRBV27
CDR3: CASSAGLVGRTDTQYF
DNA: TGTGCCAGCAGTGCCGGACTAGTCGGACGCACAGATACGCAGTATTTT

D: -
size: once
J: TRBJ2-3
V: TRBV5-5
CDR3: CASSLATSTDTQYF
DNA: TGTGCCAGCAGTCTCGCGACTAGCACAGATACGCAGTATTTT

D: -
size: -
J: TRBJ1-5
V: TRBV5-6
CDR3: CASSSVYSNQPQHF
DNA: TGTGCCAGCAGCTCGGTCTATAGCAATCAGCCCCAGCATTTT

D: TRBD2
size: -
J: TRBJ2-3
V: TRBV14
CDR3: CASSVVGGKTDTQYF
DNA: TGTGCCAGCAGCGTAGTCGGGGGGAAGACAGATACGCAGTATTTT

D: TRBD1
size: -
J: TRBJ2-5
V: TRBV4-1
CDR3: CASSHAGTGQETQYF
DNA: TGCGCCAGCAGCCATGCCGGGACAGGACAAGAGACCCAGTACTTC

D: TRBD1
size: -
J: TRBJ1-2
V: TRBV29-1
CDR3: CSVGQGSYGYTF
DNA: TGCAGCGTGGGACAGGGGTCCTATGGCTACACCTTC

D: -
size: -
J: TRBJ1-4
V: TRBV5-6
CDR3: CASSLVRGPDREKLFF
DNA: TGTGCCAGCAGCTTGGTCCGGGGCCCCGACAGGGAAAAACTGTTTTTT

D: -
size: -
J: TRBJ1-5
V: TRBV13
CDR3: CASSLGGGNQPQHF
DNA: TGTGCCAGCAGCTTAGGAGGGGGCAATCAGCCCCAGCATTTT

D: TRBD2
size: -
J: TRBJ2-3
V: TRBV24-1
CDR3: CATSDSRLAGVADTQYF
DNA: TGTGCCACCAGTGATTCCCGACTAGCGGGAGTGGCAGATACGCAGTATTTT

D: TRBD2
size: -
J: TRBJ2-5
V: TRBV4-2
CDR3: CASSPRTSGGHQETQYF
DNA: TGTGCCAGCAGCCCGAGGACTAGCGGGGGACACCAAGAGACCCAGTACTTC

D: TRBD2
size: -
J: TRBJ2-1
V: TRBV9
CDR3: CASSPSGDEQFF
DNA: TGTGCCAGCAGTCCCAGCGGGGATGAGCAGTTCTTC

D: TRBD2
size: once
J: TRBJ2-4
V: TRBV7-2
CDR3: CASSSAGTSAKNIQYF
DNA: TGTGCCAGCAGCTCCGCCGGGACTAGCGCCAAAAACATTCAGTACTTC

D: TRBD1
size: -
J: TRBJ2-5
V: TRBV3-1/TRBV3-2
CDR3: CASSPRDRDQETQYF
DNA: TGTGCCAGCAGCCCCCGAGACAGGGACCAAGAGACCCAGTACTTC

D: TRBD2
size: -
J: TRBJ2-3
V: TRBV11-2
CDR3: CATTTSGRLTSTDTQYF
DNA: TGTGCCACCACGACTAGCGGGAGACTTACTAGCACAGATACGCAGTATTTT

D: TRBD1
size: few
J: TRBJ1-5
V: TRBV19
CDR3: CASSPPGQINQPQHF
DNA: TGTGCCAGTAGTCCCCCGGGACAGATAAATCAGCCCCAGCATTTT

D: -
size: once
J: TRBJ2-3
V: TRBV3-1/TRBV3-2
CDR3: CASSQDRLTGVADTQYF
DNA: TGTGCCAGCAGCCAAGATCGCCTAACAGGTGTAGCAGATACGCAGTATTTT

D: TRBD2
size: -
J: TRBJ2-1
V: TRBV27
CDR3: CASSTGTSGRRAGQFF
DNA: TGTGCCAGCAGCACCGGGACTAGCGGGAGGCGGGCTGGGCAGTTCTTC

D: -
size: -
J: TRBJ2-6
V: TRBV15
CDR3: CATSRVPETGANVLTF
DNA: TGTGCCACCAGCAGAGTGCCGGAGACGGGGGCCAACGTCCTGACTTTC

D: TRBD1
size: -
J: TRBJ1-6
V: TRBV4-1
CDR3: CASSQDWTGDSPLHF
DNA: TGCGCCAGCAGCCAAGATTGGACAGGGGATTCACCCCTCCACTTT

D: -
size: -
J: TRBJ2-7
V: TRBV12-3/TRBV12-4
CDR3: CASSLTGSDEQYF
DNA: TGTGCCAGCAGTTTGACAGGCTCCGACGAGCAGTACTTC

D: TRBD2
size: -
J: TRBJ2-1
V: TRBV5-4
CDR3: CASSPRRGGRAPEQFF
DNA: TGTGCCAGCAGCCCACGTCGGGGCGGGAGGGCCCCAGAGCAGTTCTTC

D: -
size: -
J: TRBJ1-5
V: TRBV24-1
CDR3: CATSDYAQVSGQHF
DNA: TGTGCCACCAGTGATTATGCCCAGGTTTCAGGCCAGCATTTT

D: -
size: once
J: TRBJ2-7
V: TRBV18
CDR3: CASSPAEGGSYEQYF
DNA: TGTGCCAGCTCACCCGCGGAGGGCGGCAGCTACGAGCAGTACTTC

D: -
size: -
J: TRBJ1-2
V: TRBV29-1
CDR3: CSATQGIGGYTF
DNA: TGCAGCGCCACACAGGGAATCGGTGGCTACACCTTC

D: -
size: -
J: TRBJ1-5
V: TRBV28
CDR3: CASSPHPAFRGSNQPQHF
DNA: TGTGCCAGCAGTCCCCATCCTGCGTTCAGGGGAAGCAATCAGCCCCAGCATTTT

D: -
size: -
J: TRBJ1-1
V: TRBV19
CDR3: CASSPQVVGMTEAFF
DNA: TGTGCCAGTAGCCCTCAGGTGGTGGGTATGACTGAAGCTTTCTTT

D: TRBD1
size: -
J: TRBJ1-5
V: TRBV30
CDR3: CAWSVPDRGSQPQHF
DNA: TGTGCCTGGAGTGTACCAGACAGGGGTAGTCAGCCCCAGCATTTT

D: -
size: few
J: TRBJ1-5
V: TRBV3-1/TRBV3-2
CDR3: CASSQEYRGWPQPQHF
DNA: TGTGCCAGCAGCCAAGAATATCGGGGGTGGCCTCAGCCCCAGCATTTT

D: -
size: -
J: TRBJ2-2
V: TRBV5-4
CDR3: CASSLSYTGELFF
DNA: TGTGCCAGCAGCTTGTCCTACACCGGGGAGCTGTTTTTT

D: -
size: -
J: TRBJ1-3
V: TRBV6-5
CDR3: CASSSTGTSGNTIYF
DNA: TGTGCCAGCAGTAGCACAGGTACCTCTGGAAACACCATATATTTT

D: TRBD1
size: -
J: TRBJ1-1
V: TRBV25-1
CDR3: CASSETLGTGGSTEAFF
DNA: TGTGCCAGCAGTGAAACTCTCGGGACAGGGGGGAGCACTGAAGCTTTCTTT

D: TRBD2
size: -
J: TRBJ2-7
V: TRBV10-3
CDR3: CAISIPGTSGSAGEQYF
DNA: TGTGCCATCAGTATCCCCGGGACTAGCGGGAGTGCGGGCGAGCAGTACTTC

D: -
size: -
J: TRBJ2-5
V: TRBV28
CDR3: CASTSGGGETQYF
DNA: TGTGCCAGCACCAGCGGTGGTGGAGAGACCCAGTACTTC

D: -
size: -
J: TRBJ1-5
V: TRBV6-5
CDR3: CASRMTGSQPQHF
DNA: TGTGCCAGCAGGATGACAGGTAGTCAGCCCCAGCATTTT

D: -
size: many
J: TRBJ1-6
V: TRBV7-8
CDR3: CASSLRTDNSPLHF
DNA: TGTGCCAGCAGCTTACGGACAGATAATTCACCCCTCCACTTT

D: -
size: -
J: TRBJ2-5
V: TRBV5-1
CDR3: CASSAGQTGQETQYF
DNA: TGCGCCAGCAGTGCGGGACAGACAGGTCAAGAGACCCAGTACTTC

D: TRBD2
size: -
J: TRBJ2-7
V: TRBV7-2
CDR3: CASSESGTSGITYEQYF
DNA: TGTGCCAGCAGCGAGTCCGGGACTAGCGGGATCACCTACGAGCAGTACTTC

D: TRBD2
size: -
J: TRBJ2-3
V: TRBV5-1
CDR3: CASSLRGGRATDTQYF
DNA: TGCGCCAGCAGCTTGAGGGGCGGGAGGGCCACAGATACGCAGTATTTT